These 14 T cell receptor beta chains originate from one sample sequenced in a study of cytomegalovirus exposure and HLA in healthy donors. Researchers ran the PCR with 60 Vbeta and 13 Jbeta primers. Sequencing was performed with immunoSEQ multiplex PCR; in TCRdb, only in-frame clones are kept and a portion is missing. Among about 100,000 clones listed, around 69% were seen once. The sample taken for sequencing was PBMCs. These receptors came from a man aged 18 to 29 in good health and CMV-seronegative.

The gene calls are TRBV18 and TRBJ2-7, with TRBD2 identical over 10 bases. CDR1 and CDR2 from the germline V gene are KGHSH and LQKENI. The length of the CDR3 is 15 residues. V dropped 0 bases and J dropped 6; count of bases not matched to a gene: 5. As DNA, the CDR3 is TGTGCCAGCTCACCACCTGGGACTAGCGAAGGCGAGCAGTACTTC. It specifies CASSPPGTSEGEQYF.

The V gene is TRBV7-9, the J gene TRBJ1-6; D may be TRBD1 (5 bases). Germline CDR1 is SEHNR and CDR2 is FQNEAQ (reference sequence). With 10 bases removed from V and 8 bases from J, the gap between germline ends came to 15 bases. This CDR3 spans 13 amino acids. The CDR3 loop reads CAIQVPPDSPLHF. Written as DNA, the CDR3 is TGTGCCATACAGGTCCCCCCTGATTCACCCCTCCACTTT.

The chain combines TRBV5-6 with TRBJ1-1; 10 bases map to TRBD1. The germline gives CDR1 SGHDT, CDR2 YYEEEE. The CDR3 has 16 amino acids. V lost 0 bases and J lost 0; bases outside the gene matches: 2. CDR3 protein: CASSLGGQGMNTEAFF. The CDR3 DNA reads TGTGCCAGCAGCTTGGGGGGACAGGGGATGAACACTGAAGCTTTCTTT. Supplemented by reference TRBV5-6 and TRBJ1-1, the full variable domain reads DAGVTQSPTHLIKTRGQQVTLRCSPKSGHDTVSWYQQALGQGPQFIFQYYEEEERQRGNFPDRFSGHQFPNYSSELNVNALLLGDSALYLCASSLGGQGMNTEAFFGQGTRLTVV.

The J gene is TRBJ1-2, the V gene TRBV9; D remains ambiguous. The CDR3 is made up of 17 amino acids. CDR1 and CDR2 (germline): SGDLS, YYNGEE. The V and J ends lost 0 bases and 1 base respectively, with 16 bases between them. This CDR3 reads CASSVEGGPLLNYGYTF. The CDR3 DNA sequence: TGTGCCAGCAGCGTAGAAGGAGGCCCCTTACTTAACTATGGCTACACCTTC.

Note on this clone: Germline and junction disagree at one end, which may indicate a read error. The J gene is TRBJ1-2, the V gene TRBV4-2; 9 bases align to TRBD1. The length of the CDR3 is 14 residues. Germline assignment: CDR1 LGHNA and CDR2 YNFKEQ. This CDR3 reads CASSSGTGLYGYPF. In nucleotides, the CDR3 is TGTGCCAGCAGCTCCGGGACAGGGTTATATGGCTACCCCTTC.

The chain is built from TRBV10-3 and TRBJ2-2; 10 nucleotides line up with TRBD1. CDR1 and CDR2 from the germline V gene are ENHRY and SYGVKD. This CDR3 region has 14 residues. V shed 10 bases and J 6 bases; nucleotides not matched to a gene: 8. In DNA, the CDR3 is TGTGCCAGCTCAAGGGACAGGGGTTCCGGGGAGCTGTTTTTT. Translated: CASSRDRGSGELFF.

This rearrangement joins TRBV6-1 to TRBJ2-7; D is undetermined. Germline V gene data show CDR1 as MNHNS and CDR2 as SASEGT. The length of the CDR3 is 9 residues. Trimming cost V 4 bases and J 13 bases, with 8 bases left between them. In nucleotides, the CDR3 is TGTGCCAGCAGTGTGACTCACTACTTC. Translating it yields CASSVTHYF.

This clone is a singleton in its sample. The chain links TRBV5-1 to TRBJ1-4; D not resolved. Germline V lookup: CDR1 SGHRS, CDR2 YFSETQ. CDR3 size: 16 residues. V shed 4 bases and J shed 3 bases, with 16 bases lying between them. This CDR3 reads CASSQDTQRANEKLFF. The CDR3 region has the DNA TGCGCCAGCAGCCAGGATACGCAGCGGGCTAATGAAAAACTGTTTTTT.

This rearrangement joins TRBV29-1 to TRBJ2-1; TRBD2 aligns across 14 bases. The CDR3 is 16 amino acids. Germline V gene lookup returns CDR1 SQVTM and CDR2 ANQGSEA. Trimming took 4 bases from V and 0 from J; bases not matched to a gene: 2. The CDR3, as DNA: TGCAGCGTTGGACTAGCGGGGGGGAGCTCCTACAATGAGCAGTTCTTC. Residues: CSVGLAGGSSYNEQFF.

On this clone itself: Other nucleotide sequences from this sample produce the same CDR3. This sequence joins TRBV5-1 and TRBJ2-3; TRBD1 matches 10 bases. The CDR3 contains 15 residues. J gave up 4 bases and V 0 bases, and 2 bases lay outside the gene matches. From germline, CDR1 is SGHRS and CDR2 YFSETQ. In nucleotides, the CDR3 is TGCGCCAGCAGCTTGGGACAGGGGGCGGCAGATACGCAGTATTTT. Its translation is CASSLGQGAADTQYF.

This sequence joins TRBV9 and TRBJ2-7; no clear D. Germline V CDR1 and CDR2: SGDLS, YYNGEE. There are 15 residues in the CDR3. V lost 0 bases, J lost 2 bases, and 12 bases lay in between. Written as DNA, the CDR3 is TGTGCCAGCAGCGTAGAAAACTCACCTACCTACGAGCAGTACTTC. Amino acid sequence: CASSVENSPTYEQYF.

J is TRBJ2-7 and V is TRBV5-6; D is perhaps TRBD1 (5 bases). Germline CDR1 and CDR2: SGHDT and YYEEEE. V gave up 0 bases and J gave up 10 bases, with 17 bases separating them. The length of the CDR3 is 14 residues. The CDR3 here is CASSLAKSWGTQYF. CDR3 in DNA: TGTGCCAGCAGCTTGGCCAAGAGTTGGGGCACTCAGTACTTC.

CDR3 nucleotides: TGTGCCAGCAGCTTAGTCCTACAGGGAGGGAAGGGCTACGAGCAGTACTTC. Protein product: CASSLVLQGGKGYEQYF. The rearrangement uses TRBV7-9 and TRBJ2-7, with D possibly TRBD2 on 7 matching bases. CDR3 length: 17 amino acids. The V gene's germline CDR1 is SEHNR and CDR2 FQNEAQ (reference sequence). Trimming left V 1 base short and J 3 bases short, with 19 bases between.

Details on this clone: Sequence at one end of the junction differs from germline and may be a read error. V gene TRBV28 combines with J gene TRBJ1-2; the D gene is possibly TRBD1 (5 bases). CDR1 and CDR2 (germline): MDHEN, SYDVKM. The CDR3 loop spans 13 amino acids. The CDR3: CASTPGDSDGYPF. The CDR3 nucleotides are TGTGCCAGCACCCCGGGGGACTCGGATGGCTACCCCTTC.